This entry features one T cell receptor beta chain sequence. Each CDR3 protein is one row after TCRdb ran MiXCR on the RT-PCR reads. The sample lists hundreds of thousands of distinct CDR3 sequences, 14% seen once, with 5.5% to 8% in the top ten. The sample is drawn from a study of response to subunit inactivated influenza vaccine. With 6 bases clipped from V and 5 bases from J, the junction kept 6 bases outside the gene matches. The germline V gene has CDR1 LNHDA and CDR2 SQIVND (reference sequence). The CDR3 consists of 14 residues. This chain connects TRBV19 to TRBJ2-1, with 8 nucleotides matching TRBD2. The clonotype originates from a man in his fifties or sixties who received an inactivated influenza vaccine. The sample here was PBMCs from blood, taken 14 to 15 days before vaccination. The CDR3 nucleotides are TGTGCCAGTAGAAATCTAGCGGGCAACAATGAGCAGTTCTTC. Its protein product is CASRNLAGNNEQFF.